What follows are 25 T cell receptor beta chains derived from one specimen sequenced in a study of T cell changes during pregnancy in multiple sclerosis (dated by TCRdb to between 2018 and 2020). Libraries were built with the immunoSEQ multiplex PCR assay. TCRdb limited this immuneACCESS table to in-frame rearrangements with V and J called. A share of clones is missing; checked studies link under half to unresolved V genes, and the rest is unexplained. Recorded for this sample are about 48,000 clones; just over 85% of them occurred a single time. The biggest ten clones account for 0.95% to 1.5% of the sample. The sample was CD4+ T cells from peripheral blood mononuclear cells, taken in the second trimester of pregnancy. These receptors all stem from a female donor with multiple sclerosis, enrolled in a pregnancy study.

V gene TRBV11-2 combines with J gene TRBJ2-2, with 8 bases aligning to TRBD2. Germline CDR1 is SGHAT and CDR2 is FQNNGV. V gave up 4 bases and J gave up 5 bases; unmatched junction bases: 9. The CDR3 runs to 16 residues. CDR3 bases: TGTGCCAGCAGCTCCGGGGGGGGAGCAAGGACCGGGGAGCTGTTTTTT. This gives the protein CASSSGGGARTGELFF.

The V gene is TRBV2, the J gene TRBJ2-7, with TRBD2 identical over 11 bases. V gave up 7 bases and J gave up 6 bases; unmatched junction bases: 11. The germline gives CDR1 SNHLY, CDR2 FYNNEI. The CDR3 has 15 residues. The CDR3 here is CASNILAGETGEQYF. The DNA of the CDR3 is TGTGCCAGCAACATACTAGCGGGAGAGACGGGCGAGCAGTACTTC.

CDR3 bases: TGTGCCAGCAGCCCCCCAGGGACAGGGGGCAGCTACGAGCAGTACTTC. Its protein is CASSPPGTGGSYEQYF. J is TRBJ2-7 and V is TRBV28; 12 nucleotides line up with TRBD1. The ends lost 6 bases at V and 3 bases at J; junction bases unmatched: 9. The CDR3 is 16 residues long. Per germline, CDR1 MDHEN and CDR2 SYDVKM.

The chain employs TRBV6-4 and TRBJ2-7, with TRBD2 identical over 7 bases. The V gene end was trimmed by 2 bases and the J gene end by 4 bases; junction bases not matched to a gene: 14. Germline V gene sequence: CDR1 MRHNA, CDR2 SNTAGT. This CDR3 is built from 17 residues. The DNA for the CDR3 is TGTGCCAGCAGTGACACTCTCCAACTAGCGCCTACTTACGAGCAGTACTTC. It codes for CASSDTLQLAPTYEQYF.

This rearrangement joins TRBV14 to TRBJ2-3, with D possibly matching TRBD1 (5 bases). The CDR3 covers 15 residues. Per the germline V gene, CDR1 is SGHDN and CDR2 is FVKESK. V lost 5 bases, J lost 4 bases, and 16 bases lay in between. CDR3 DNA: TGTGCCAGCAGCACTCACCAGGGTTTCGCAGATACGCAGTATTTT. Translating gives CASSTHQGFADTQYF. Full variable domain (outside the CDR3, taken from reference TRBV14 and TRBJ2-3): EAGVTQFPSHSVIEKGQTVTLRCDPISGHDNLYWYRRVMGKEIKFLLHFVKESKQDESGMPNNRFLAERTGGTYSTLKVQPAELEDSGVYFCASSTHQGFADTQYFGPGTRLTVL.

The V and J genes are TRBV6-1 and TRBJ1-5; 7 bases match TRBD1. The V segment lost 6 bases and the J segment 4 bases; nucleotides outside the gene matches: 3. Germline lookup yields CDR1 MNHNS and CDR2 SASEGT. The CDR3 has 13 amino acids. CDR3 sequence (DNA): TGTGCCAGCAGACAGGGGCCTAATCAGCCCCAGCATTTT. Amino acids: CASRQGPNQPQHF.

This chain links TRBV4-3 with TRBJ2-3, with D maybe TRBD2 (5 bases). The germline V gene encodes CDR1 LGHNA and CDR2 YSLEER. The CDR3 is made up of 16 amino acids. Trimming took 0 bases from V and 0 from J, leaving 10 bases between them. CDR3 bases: TGCGCCAGCAGCCAAGATATTCAGCGGAGCACAGATACGCAGTATTTT. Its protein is CASSQDIQRSTDTQYF.

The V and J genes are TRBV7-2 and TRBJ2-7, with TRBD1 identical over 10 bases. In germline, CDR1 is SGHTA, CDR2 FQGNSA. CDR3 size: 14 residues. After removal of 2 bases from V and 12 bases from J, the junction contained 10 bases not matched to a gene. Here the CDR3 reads CASSLPGQGYGLYF. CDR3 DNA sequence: TGTGCCAGCAGCTTACCGGGACAGGGGTACGGTCTGTACTTC.

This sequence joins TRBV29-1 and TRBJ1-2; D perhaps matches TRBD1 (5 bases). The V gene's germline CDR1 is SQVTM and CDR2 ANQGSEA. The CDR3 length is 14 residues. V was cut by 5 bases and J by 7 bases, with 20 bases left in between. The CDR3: CSVPPGQGSFGYTF. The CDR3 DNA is TGCAGCGTTCCCCCGGGCCAGGGTAGCTTTGGCTACACCTTC.

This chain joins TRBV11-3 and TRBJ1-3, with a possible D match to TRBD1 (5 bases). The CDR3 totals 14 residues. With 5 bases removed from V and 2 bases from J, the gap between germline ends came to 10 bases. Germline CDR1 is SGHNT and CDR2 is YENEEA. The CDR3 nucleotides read TGTGCCAGCAGCCCAGGGTCTGCTGGAAACACCATATATTTT. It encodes CASSPGSAGNTIYF.

The CDR3: CAWSLEGQGTYEQYF. The CDR3 DNA follows: TGTGCCTGGAGTCTCGAGGGACAGGGTACCTACGAGCAGTACTTC. V usage is TRBV30 and J usage is TRBJ2-7; 9 positions match TRBD1. CDR3 length: 15 residues. Germline CDR1 reads GTSNPN; CDR2 reads SVGIG (reference sequence). With V trimmed by 2 bases and J by 2 bases, 7 bases remained unmatched. The variable domain in full, completed from reference TRBV30 and TRBJ2-7, reads SQTIHQWPATLVQPVGSPLSLECTVEGTSNPNLYWYRQAAGRGLQLLFYSVGIGQISSEVPQNLSASRPQDRQFILSSKKLLLSDSGFYLCAWSLEGQGTYEQYFGPGTRLTVT.

This CDR3 reads CASRLAGLTYEQYF. The CDR3 DNA is TGTGCCAGCAGACTAGCGGGCCTAACCTACGAGCAGTACTTC. The genes are TRBV28 and TRBJ2-7, with 9 bases that match TRBD2. The junction had 5 bases not matched to a gene; V was cut back by 6 bases and J by 2 bases. CDR1 and CDR2 from the germline V gene are MDHEN and SYDVKM. This CDR3 is built from 14 residues.

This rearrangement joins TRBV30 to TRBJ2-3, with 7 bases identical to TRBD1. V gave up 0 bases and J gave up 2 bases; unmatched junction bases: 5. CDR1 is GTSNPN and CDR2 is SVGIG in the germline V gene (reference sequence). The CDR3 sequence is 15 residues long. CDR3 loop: CAWSVGGGTTDTQYF. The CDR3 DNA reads TGTGCCTGGAGTGTAGGGGGCGGAACCACAGATACGCAGTATTTT.

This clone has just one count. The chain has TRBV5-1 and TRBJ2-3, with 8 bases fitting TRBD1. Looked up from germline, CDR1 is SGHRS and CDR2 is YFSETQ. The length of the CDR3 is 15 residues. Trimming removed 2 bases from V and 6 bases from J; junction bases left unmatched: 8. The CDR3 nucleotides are TGCGCCAGCAGCTTAGGACAGGGCCCAGGGGATACGCAGTATTTT. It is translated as CASSLGQGPGDTQYF.

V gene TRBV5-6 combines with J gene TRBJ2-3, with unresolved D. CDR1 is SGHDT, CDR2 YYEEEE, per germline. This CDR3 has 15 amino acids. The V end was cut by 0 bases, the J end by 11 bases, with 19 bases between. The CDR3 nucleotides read TGTGCCAGCAGCTTGGTCCTCGCTGCGCCACTTGGGCAGTATTTT. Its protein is CASSLVLAAPLGQYF.

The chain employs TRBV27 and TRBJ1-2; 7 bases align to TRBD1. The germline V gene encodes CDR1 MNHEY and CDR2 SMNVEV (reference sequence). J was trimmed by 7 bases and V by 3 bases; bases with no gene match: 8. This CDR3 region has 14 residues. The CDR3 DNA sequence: TGTGCCAGCAGTTTCCGACAGGGATCGGCTGGCTACACCTTC. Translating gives CASSFRQGSAGYTF.

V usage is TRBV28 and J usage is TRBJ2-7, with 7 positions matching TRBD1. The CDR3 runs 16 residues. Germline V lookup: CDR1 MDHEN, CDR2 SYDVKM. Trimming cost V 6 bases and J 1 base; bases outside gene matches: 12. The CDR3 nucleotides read TGTGCCAGCAGCTCTCCGGGACAGCTAGATTCCTACGAGCAGTACTTC. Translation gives CASSSPGQLDSYEQYF.

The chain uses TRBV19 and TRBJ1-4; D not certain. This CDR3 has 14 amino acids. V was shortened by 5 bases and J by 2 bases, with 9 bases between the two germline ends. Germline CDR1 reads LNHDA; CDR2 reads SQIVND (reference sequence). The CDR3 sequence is CASSPQTTNEKLFF. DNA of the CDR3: TGTGCCAGTAGTCCACAGACGACTAATGAAAAACTGTTTTTT.

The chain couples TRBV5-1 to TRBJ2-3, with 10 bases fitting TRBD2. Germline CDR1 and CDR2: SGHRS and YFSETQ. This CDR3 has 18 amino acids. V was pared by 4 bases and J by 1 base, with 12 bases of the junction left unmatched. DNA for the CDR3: TGCGCCAGCAGCACTCGCTTCAGCGGGAGGGGTGGCACAGATACGCAGTATTTT. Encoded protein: CASSTRFSGRGGTDTQYF.

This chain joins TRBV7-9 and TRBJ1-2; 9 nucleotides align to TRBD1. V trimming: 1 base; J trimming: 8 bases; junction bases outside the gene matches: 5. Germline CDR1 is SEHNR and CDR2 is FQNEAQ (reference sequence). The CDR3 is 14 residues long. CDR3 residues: CASSLVPGQGGYTF. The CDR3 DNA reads TGTGCCAGCAGCTTAGTACCGGGACAGGGAGGCTACACCTTC.

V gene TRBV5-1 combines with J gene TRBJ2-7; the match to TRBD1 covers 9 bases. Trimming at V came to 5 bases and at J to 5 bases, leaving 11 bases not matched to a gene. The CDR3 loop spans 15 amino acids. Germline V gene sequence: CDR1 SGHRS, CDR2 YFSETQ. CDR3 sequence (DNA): TGCGCCAGCAGTTATGCGGGACAGGGTTCGGACGAGCAGTACTTC. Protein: CASSYAGQGSDEQYF. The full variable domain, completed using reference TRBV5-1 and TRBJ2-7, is KAGVTQTPRYLIKTRGQQVTLSCSPISGHRSVSWYQQTPGQGLQFLFEYFSETQRNKGNFPGRFSGRQFSNSRSEMNVSTLELGDSALYLCASSYAGQGSDEQYFGPGTRLTVT.

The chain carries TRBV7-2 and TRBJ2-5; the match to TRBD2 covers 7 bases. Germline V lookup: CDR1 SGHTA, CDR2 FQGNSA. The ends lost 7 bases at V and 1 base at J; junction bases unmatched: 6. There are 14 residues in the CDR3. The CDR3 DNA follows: TGTGCCAGCACCCGTGGGGGGGGCCAAGAGACCCAGTACTTC. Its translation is CASTRGGGQETQYF.

The CDR3 DNA follows: TGTGCCAGCAACTGGGGCGGCTACACTGAAGCTTTCTTT. Protein product: CASNWGGYTEAFF. The rearrangement uses TRBV5-6 and TRBJ1-1; the D gene is possibly TRBD1 (5 bases). CDR1 SGHDT and CDR2 YYEEEE come from the germline V gene. The CDR3 is made up of 13 amino acids. V lost 6 bases and J lost 3, with 12 bases in between.

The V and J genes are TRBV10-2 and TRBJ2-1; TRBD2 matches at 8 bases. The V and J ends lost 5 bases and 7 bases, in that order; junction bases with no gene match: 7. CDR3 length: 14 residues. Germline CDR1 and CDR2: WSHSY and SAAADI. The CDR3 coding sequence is TGCGCCAGCAGTCCCCAAGCTAGCGGGAATGAGCAGTTCTTC. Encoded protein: CASSPQASGNEQFF.

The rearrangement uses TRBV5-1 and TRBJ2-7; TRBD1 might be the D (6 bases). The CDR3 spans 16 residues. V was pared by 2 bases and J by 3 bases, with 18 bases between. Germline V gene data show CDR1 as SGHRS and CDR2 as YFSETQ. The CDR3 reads CASSFFPGAQGYEQYF. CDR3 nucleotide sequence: TGCGCCAGCAGCTTTTTCCCAGGGGCGCAGGGCTACGAGCAGTACTTC.